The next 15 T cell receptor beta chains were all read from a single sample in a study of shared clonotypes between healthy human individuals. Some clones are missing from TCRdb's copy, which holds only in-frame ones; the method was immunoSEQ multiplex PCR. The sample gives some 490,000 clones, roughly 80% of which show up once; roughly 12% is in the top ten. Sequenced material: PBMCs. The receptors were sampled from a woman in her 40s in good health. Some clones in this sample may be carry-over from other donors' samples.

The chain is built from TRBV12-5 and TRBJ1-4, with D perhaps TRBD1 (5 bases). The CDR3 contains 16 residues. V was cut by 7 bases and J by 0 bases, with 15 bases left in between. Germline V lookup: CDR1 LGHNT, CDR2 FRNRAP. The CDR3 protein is CASAKGEATTNEKLFF. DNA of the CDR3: TGTGCTAGTGCCAAAGGGGAGGCTACAACTAATGAAAAACTGTTTTTT.

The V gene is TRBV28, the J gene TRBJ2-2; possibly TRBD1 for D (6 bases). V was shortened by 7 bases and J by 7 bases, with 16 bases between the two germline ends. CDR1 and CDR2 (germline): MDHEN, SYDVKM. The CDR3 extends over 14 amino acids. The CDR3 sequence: CASIGAGEGGELFF. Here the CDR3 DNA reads TGTGCCAGCATCGGGGCAGGGGAAGGCGGGGAGCTGTTTTTT. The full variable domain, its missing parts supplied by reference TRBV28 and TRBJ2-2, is DVKVTQSSRYLVKRTGEKVFLECVQDMDHENMFWYRQDPGLGLRLIYFSYDVKMKEKGDIPEGYSVSREKKERFSLILESASTNQTSMYLCASIGAGEGGELFFGEGSRLTVL.

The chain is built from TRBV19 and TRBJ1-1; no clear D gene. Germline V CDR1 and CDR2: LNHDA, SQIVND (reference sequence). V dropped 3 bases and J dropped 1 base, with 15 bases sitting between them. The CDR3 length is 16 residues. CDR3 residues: CASSMRTAGPNTEAFF. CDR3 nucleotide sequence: TGTGCCAGTAGTATGCGCACAGCGGGCCCGAACACTGAAGCTTTCTTT.

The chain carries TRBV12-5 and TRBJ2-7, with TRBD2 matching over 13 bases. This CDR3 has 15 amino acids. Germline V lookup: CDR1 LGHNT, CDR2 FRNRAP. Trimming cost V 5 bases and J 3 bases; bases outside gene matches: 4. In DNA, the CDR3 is TGTGCTAGTGGTCTGGGACTAGCGGGAATCTACGAGCAGTACTTC. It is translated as CASGLGLAGIYEQYF.

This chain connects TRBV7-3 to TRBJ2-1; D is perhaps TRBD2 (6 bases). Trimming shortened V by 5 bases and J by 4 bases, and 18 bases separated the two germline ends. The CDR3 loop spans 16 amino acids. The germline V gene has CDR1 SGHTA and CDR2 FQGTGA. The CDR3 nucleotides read TGTGCCAGCAGCGTTGGGGCGGGGAGGCCTTACAATGAGCAGTTCTTC. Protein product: CASSVGAGRPYNEQFF.

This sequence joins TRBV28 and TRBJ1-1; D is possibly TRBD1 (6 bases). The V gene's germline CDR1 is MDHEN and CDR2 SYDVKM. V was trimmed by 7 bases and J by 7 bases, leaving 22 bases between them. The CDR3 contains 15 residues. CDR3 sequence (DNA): TGTGCCAGCATCGCGATTGGGACACATCCTTTTGAAGCTTTCTTT. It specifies CASIAIGTHPFEAFF.

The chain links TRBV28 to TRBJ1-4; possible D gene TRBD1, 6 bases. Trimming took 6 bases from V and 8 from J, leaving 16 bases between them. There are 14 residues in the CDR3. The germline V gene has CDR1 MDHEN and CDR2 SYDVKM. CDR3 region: CASSPTGPDEKLFF. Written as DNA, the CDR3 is TGTGCCAGCAGCCCAACAGGGCCCGACGAAAAACTGTTTTTT.

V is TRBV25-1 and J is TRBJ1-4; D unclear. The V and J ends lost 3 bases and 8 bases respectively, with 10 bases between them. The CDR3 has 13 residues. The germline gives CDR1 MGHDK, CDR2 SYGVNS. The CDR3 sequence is CASSDQVEEKLFF. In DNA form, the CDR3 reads TGTGCCAGCAGTGACCAGGTCGAGGAAAAACTGTTTTTT.

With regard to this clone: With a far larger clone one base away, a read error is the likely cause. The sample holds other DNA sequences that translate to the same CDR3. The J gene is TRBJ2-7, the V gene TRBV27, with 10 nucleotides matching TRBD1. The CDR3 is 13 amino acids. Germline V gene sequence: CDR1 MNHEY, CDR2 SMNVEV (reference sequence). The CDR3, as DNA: TGTGCAAGCAGTTTAGCGGGACAGGGGTTCCCGTACTTC. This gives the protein CASSLAGQGFPYF.

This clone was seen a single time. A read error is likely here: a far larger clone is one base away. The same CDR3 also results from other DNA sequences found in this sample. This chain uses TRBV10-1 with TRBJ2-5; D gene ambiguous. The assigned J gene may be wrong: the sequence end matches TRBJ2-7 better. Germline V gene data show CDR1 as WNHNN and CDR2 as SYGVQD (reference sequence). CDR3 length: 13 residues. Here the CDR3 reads CASSESTFREQYF. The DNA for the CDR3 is TGCGCCAGCAGTGAGTCTACCTTCCGCGAGCAGTACTTC.

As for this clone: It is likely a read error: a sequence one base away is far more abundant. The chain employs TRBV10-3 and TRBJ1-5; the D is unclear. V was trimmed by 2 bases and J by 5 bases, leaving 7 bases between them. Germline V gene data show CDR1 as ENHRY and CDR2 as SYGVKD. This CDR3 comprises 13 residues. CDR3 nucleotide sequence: TGTGCCATCAGTGAGCGGTGGCATCAGCCCCAGCATTTT. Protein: CAISERWHQPQHF.

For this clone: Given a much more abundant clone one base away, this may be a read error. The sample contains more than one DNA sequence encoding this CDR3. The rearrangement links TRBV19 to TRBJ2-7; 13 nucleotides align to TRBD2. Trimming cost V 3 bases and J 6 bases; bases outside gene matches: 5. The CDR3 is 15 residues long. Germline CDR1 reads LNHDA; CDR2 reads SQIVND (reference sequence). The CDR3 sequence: CASSIPGLAGAEQYF. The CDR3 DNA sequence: TGTGCCAGTAGTATCCCAGGACTAGCGGGAGCCGAGCAGTACTTC.

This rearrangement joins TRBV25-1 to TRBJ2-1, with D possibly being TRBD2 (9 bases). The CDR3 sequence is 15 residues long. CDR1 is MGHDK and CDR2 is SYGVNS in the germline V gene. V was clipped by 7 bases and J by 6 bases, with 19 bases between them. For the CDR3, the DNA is TGTGCCAGCACCGACAGGGGCGGGAGGGCCAATGAGCAGTTCTTC. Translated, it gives CASTDRGGRANEQFF.

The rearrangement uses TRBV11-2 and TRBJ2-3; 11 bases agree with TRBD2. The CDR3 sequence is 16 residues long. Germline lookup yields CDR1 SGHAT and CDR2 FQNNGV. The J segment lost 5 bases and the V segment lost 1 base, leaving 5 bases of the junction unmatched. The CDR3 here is CASSLALAGAIDTQYF. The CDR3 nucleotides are TGTGCCAGCAGCTTAGCACTAGCGGGAGCTATAGATACGCAGTATTTT.

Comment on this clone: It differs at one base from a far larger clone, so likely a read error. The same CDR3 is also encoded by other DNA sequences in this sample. In nucleotides, the CDR3 is TGCAGCGCCAGGGGTCGGGTCACAGATACGCAGTATTTT. This encodes CSARGRVTDTQYF. This chain uses TRBV29-1 with TRBJ2-3; D might be TRBD1 (6 bases). Germline assignment: CDR1 SQVTM and CDR2 ANQGSEA. This CDR3 is 13 amino acids long. Trimming removed 7 bases from V and 2 bases from J, with 13 bases in between.